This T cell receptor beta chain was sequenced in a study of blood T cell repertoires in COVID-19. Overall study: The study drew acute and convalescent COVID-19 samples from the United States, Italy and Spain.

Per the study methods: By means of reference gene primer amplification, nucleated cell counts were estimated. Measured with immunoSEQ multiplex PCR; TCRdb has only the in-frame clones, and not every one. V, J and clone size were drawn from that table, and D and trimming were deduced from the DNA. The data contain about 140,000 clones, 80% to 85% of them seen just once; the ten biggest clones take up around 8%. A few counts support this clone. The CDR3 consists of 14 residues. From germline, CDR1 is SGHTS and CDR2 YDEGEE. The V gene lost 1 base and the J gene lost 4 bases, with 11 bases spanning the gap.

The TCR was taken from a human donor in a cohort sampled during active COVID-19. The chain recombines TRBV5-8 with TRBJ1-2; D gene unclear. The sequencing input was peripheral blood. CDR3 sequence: CASSLFPVGYGYTF. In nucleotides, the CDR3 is TGTGCCAGCAGCTTGTTTCCGGTCGGCTATGGCTACACCTTC.